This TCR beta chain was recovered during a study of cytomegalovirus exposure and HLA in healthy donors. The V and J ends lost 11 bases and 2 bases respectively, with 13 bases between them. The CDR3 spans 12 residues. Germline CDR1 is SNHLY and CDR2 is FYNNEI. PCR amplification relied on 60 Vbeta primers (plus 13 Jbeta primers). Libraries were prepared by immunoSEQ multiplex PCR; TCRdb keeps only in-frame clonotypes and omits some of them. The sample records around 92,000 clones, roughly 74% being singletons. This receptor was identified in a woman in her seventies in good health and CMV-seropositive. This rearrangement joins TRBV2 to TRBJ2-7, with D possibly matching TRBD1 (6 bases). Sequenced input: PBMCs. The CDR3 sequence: CASGTRAYEQYF. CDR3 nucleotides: TGTGCCTCCGGGACAAGAGCCTACGAGCAGTACTTC. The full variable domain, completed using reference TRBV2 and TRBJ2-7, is EPEVTQTPSHQVTQMGQEVILRCVPISNHLYFYWYRQILGQKVEFLVSFYNNEISEKSEIFDDQFSVERPDGSNFTLKIRSTKLEDSAMYFCASGTRAYEQYFGPGTRLTVT.